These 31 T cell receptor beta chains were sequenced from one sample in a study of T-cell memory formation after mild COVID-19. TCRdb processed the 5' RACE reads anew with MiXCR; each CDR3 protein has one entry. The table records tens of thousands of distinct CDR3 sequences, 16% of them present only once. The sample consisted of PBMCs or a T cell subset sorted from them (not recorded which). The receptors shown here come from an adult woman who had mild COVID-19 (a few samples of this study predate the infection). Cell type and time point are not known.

The CDR3 DNA reads as TGTGCCAGCAGCTTGGCTGTCTCCTACGAGCAGTACTTC. This codes for CASSLAVSYEQYF. The chain joins TRBV7-9 to TRBJ2-7; D gene unclear. The CDR3 sequence is 13 residues long. V dropped 3 bases and J dropped 0 bases, with 6 bases sitting between them. Per the germline V gene, CDR1 is SEHNR and CDR2 is FQNEAQ (reference sequence).

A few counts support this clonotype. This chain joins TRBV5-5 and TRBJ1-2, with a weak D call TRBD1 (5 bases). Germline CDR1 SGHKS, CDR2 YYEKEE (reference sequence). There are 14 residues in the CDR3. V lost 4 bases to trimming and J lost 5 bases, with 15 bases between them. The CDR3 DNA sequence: TGTGCCAGCAGCCTGGACACTTCCTATTATGGCTACACCTTC. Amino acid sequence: CASSLDTSYYGYTF.

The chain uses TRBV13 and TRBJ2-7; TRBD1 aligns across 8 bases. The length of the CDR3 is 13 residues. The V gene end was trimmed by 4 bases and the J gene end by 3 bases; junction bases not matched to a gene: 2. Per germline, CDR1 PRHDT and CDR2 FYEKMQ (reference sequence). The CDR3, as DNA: TGTGCCAGCAGCTCGACAGGGGACTACGAGCAGTACTTC. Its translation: CASSSTGDYEQYF.

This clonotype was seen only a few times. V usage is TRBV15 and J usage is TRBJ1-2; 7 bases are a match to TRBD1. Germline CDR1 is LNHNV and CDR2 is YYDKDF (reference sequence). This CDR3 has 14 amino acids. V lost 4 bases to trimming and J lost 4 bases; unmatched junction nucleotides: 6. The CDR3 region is CATSTYGTVYGYTF. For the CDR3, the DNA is TGTGCCACCAGCACATACGGGACAGTCTATGGCTACACCTTC. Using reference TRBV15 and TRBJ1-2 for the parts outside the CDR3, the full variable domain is DAMVIQNPRYQVTQFGKPVTLSCSQTLNHNVMYWYQQKSSQAPKLLFHYYDKDFNNEADTPDNFQSRRPNTSFCFLDIRSPGLGDTAMYLCATSTYGTVYGYTFGSGTRLTVV.

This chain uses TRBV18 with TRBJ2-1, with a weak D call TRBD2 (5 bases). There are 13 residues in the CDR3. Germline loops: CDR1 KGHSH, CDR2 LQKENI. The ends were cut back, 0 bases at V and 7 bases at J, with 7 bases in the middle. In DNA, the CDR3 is TGTGCCAGCTCACCACCGGGCGGGAATGAGCAGTTCTTC. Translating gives CASSPPGGNEQFF.

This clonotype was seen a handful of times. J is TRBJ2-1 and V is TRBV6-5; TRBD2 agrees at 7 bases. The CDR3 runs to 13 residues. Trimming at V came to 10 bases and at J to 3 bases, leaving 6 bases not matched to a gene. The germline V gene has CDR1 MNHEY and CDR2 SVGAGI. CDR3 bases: TGTGCCACCCTCTCGGGGGGCTACAATGAGCAGTTCTTC. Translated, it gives CATLSGGYNEQFF.

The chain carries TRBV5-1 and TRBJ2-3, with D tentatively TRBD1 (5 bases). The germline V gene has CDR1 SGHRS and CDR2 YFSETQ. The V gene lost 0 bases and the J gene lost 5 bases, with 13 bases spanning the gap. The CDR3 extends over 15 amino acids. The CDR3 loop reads CASSLESSGLDTQYF. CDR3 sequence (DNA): TGCGCCAGCAGCTTGGAATCTTCAGGGCTAGATACGCAGTATTTT.

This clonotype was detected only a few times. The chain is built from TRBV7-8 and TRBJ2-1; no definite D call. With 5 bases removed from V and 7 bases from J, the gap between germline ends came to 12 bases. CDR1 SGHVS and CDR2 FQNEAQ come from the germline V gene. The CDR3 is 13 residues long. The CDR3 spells CASSPSMGNEQFF. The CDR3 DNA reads TGTGCCAGCAGCCCTTCGATGGGGAATGAGCAGTTCTTC.

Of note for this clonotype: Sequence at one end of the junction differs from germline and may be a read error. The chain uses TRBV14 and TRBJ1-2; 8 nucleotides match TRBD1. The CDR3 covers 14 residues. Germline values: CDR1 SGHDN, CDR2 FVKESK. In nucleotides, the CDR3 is TGTGCCAGCAGCCTCAGGGGGCTGAGGGATGGATACACCTTC. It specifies CASSLRGLRDGYTF.

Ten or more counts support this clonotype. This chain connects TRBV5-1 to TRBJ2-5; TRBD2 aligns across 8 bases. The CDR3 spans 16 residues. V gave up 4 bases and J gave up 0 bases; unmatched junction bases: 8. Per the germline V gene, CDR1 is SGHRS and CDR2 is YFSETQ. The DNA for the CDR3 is TGCGCCAGCAGCACCCTCGTCGGGGGGGACCAAGAGACCCAGTACTTC. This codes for CASSTLVGGDQETQYF.

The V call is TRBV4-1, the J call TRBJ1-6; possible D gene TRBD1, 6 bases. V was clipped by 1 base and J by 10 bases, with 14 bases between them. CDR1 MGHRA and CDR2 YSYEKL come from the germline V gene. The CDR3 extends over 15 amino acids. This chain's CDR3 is CASSQVRGAESPLHF. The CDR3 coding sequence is TGCGCCAGCAGCCAAGTTAGGGGGGCAGAGTCACCCCTCCACTTT.

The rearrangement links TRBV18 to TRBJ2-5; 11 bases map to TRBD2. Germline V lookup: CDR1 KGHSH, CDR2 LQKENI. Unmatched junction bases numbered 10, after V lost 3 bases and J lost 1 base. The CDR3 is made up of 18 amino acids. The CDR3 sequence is CASSPGTSGQLLQETQYF. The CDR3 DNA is TGTGCCAGCTCACCCGGGACTAGCGGACAACTCCTCCAAGAGACCCAGTACTTC.

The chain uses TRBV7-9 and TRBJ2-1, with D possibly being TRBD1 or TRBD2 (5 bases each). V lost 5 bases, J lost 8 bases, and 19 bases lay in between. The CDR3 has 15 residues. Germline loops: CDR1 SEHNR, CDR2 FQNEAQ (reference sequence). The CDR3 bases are TGTGCCAGCAGCCCTACGTTCGGGGCGGTGGATGAGCAGTTCTTC. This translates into CASSPTFGAVDEQFF.

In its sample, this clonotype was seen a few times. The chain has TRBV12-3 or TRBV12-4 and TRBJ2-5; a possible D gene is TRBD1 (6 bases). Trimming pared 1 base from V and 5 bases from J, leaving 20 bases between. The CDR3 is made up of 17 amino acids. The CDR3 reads CASSLVPRGGNWETQYF. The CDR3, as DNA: TGTGCCAGCAGTTTAGTCCCCAGGGGTGGGAATTGGGAGACCCAGTACTTC.

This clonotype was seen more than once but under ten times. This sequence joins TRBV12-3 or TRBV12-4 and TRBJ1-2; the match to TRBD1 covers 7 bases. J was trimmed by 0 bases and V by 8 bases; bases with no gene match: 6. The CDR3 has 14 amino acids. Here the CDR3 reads CASGDRNSNYGYTF. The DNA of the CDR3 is TGTGCCAGCGGGGACAGAAATTCTAACTATGGCTACACCTTC.

In DNA form, the CDR3 reads TGTGCCAGCTCACCACCCGACAGGGTAGGTCCTTACGAGCAGTACTTC. It yields the protein CASSPPDRVGPYEQYF. The chain joins TRBV18 to TRBJ2-7; TRBD1 aligns across 7 bases. The CDR3 runs to 16 residues. CDR1 KGHSH and CDR2 LQKENI come from the germline V gene. V lost 0 bases, J lost 4 bases, and 9 bases stayed unmatched.

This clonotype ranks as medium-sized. CDR3: CASSQGSGGTYEQYF. CDR3 in DNA: TGTGCCAGCAGCCAGGGTAGCGGGGGAACCTACGAGCAGTACTTC. V is TRBV7-6 and J is TRBJ2-7; 9 positions agree with TRBD2. The CDR3 has 15 residues. CDR1 SGHVS and CDR2 FNYEAQ come from the germline V gene. V shed 5 bases, J shed 2 bases, and the junction held 7 bases outside the gene matches.

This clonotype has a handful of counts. The CDR3 loop reads CASSSPPGGEQFF. The CDR3 DNA is TGTGCCAGCAGCTCACCTCCCGGAGGTGAGCAGTTCTTC. The chain uses TRBV7-2 and TRBJ2-1; maybe TRBD2 (5 bases). Germline values: CDR1 SGHTA, CDR2 FQGNSA. The CDR3 length is 13 residues. Trimming removed 4 bases at V and 9 bases at J, with 13 bases between.

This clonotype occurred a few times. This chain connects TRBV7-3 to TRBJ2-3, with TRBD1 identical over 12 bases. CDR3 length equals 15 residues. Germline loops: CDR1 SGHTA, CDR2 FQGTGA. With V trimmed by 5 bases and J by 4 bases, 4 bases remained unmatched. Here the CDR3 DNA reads TGTGCCAGCAGCCCAGGGACAGGGGGCCCAGATACGCAGTATTTT. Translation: CASSPGTGGPDTQYF.

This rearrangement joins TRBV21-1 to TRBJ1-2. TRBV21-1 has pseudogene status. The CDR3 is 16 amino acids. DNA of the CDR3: TGTGCCAGCATCCGAAAGACGGCAGCCTGTAACTATGGCTACACCTTC. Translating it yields CASIRKTAACNYGYTF.

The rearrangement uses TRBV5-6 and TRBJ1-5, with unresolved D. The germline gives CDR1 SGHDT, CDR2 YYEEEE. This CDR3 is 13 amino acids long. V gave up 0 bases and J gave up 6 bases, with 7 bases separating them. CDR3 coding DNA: TGTGCCAGCAGCTTGGGGGCGGGTCAGCCCCAGCATTTT. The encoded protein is CASSLGAGQPQHF.

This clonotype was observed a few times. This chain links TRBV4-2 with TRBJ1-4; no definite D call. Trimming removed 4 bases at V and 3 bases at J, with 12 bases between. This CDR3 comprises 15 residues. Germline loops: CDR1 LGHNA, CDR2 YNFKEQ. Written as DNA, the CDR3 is TGTGCCAGCAGCCTATCGACCTCACCTAATGAAAAACTGTTTTTT. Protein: CASSLSTSPNEKLFF.

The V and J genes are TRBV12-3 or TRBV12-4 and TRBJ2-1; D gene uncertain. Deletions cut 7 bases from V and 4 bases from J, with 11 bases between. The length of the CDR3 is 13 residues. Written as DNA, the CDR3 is TGTGCCAGCACTACAAGCGATTACAATGAGCAGTTCTTC. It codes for CASTTSDYNEQFF.

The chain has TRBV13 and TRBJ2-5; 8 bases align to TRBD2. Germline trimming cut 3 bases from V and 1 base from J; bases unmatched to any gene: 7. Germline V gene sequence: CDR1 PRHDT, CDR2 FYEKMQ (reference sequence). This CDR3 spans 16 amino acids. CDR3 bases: TGTGCCAGCAGCTTCAGCGGCGGGGGGCTCCAAGAGACCCAGTACTTC. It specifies CASSFSGGGLQETQYF. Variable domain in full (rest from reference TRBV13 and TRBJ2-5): AAGVIQSPRHLIKEKRETATLKCYPIPRHDTVYWYQQGPGQDPQFLISFYEKMQSDKGSIPDRFSAQQFSDYHSELNMSSLELGDSALYFCASSFSGGGLQETQYFGPGTRLLVL.

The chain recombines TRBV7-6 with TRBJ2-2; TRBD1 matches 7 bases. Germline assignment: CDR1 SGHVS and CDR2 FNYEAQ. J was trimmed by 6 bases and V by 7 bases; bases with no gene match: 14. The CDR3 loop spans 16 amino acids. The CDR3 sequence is CASNSSDRRPPGELFF. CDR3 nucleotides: TGTGCCAGCAACTCTTCGGACAGGCGGCCCCCCGGGGAGCTGTTTTTT.

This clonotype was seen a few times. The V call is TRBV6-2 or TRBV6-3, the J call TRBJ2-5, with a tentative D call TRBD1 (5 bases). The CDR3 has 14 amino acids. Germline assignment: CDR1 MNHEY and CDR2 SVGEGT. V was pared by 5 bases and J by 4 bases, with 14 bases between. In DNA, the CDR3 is TGTGCCAGCAGTGGGCGACAGACTGGAGAGACCCAGTACTTC. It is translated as CASSGRQTGETQYF.

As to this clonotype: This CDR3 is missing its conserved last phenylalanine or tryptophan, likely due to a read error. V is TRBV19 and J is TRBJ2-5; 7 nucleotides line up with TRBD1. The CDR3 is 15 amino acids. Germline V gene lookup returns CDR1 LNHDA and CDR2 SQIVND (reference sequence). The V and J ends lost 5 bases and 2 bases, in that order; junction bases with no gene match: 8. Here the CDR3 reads CASSARDSGQETQYL. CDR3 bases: TGTGCCAGTAGTGCCCGGGACAGTGGACAAGAGACCCAGTACTTA.

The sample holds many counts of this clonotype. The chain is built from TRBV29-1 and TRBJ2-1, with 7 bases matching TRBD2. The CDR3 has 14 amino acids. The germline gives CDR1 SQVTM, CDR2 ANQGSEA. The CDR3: CSYRGDFSYNEQFF. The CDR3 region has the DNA TGCAGTTACCGGGGGGACTTCTCCTACAATGAGCAGTTCTTC.

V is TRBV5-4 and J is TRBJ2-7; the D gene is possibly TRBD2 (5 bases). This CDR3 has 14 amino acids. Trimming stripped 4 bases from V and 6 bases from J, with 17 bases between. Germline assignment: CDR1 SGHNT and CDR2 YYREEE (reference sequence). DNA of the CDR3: TGTGCCAGCAGCCCGAGGACCGCTGCGGGCGAGCAGTACTTC. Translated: CASSPRTAAGEQYF.

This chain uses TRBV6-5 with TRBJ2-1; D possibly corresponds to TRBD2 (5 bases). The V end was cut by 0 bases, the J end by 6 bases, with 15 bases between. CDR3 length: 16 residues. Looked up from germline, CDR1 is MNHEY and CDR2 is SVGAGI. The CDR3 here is CASSYSSGKLGNEQFF. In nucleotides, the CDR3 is TGTGCCAGCAGTTACTCGTCGGGGAAGCTGGGCAATGAGCAGTTCTTC.

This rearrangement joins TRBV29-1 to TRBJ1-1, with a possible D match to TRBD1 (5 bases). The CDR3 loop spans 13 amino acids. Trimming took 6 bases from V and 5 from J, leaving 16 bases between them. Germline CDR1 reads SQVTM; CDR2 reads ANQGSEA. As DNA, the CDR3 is TGCAGCGTCAGAGCCCCAGGGAATACTGAAGCTTTCTTT. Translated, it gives CSVRAPGNTEAFF.